The 32 T cell receptor beta chains below were found in one sample sequenced in a study of T cells after posttransplantation cyclophosphamide. Sequencing used immunoSEQ multiplex PCR; TCRdb keeps in-frame clones, though not all of them. The sample is made up of fewer than 35,000 clones, none counted only once. The material sequenced was PBMCs. These receptor sequences come from a woman in her sixties or seventies in good health, CMV-negative, and a related stem cell transplant donor.

In its sample, this clone was seen a few times. The chain carries TRBV27 and TRBJ2-6; D remains unclear. Per the germline V gene, CDR1 is MNHEY and CDR2 is SMNVEV (reference sequence). The CDR3 runs 14 residues. Trimming took off 5 bases at V and 1 base at J, with 6 bases between the two ends. DNA for the CDR3: TGTGCCAGCAGTGATCGGTCTGGGGCCAACGTCCTGACTTTC. Protein product: CASSDRSGANVLTF.

The table lists this clone with a few counts. The V and J genes are TRBV2 and TRBJ2-4, with D uncertain. The CDR3 consists of 13 residues. Germline CDR1 is SNHLY and CDR2 is FYNNEI. With 7 bases removed from V and 6 bases from J, the gap between germline ends came to 13 bases. Here the CDR3 reads CASTDLTGNIQYF. DNA for the CDR3: TGTGCCAGCACCGACCTGACGGGAAACATTCAGTACTTC.

This clone was found a few times. The chain carries TRBV9 and TRBJ1-3; TRBD1 is a possible D gene (5 bases). V gave up 4 bases and J gave up 0 bases, with 17 bases separating them. CDR3 length: 17 residues. Germline values: CDR1 SGDLS, CDR2 YYNGEE. The CDR3 DNA follows: TGTGCCAGCAGCCCCGGCCTGGGGGGGGGCTCTGGAAACACCATATATTTT. It yields the protein CASSPGLGGGSGNTIYF.

There are many counts of this clone. The rearrangement joins TRBV6-1 to TRBJ1-2, with 8 bases that match TRBD1. V dropped 7 bases and J dropped 8; count of bases not matched to a gene: 9. Germline CDR1 is MNHNS and CDR2 is SASEGT. The CDR3 has 13 amino acids. CDR3 region: CASIGQGTRGYTF. The CDR3 nucleotides are TGTGCCAGCATTGGACAGGGAACTAGGGGCTACACCTTC.

The gene calls are TRBV24-1 and TRBJ1-1; possibly TRBD1 for D (6 bases). V was pared by 6 bases and J by 0 bases, with 10 bases between. The CDR3 is made up of 14 amino acids. Per the germline V gene, CDR1 is KGHDR and CDR2 is SFDVKD. The CDR3 region is CATSPGGMNTEAFF. The CDR3 coding sequence is TGTGCCACCAGTCCGGGGGGCATGAACACTGAAGCTTTCTTT.

This clone has a count of ten or more. The chain uses TRBV15 and TRBJ1-3; 8 nucleotides agree with TRBD1. Germline CDR1 reads LNHNV; CDR2 reads YYDKDF (reference sequence). The CDR3 has 17 amino acids. V gave up 5 bases and J gave up 3 bases; unmatched junction bases: 12. CDR3 nucleotides: TGTGCCACCAGCCCGCGTGACAGGGGAATCAGTGGAAACACCATATATTTT. Amino acids: CATSPRDRGISGNTIYF.

This clone was counted at least ten times. The gene calls are TRBV6-2 or TRBV6-3 and TRBJ1-2, with 7 bases that match TRBD1. V was pared by 10 bases and J by 0 bases, with 8 bases of the junction left unmatched. Germline CDR1 reads MNHEY; CDR2 reads SVGEGT. CDR3 length: 14 amino acids. The CDR3 DNA follows: TGTGCCACCAGGGACAGCTCCACTAACTATGGCTACACCTTC. This sequence encodes CATRDSSTNYGYTF.

In this sample, this clone turned up many times. The chain is built from TRBV6-2 or TRBV6-3 and TRBJ2-5; 11 bases map to TRBD2. This CDR3 has 16 residues. V lost 6 bases and J lost 5; bases outside the gene matches: 11. CDR1 and CDR2 (germline): MNHEY, SVGEGT. Here the CDR3 DNA reads TGTGCCAGCAGCCTCAATAGCGGGGGGGCCGGGGAGACCCAGTACTTC. It specifies CASSLNSGGAGETQYF.

This clone appeared many times. The CDR3 bases are TGTGCCACCAGCAGAGTGGGACAGAACCTGTTTTTT. Amino acid sequence: CATSRVGQNLFF. V and J are TRBV15 and TRBJ1-4; TRBD1 matches 7 bases. The germline CDR1 and CDR2 sequences are LNHNV and YYDKDF (reference sequence). J gave up 14 bases and V 1 base, and 4 bases lay outside the gene matches. The CDR3 covers 12 residues. The entire variable domain, with the rest obtained from reference TRBV15 and TRBJ1-4, is as follows: DAMVIQNPRYQVTQFGKPVTLSCSQTLNHNVMYWYQQKSSQAPKLLFHYYDKDFNNEADTPDNFQSRRPNTSFCFLDIRSPGLGDTAMYLCATSRVGQNLFFGSGTQLSVL.

Ten or more counts support this clone. V is TRBV28 and J is TRBJ2-7; tentatively, D is TRBD2 (6 bases). The V gene lost 4 bases and the J gene lost 9 bases, with 25 bases spanning the gap. CDR1 and CDR2 from the germline V gene are MDHEN and SYDVKM. The CDR3 runs 16 residues. DNA for the CDR3: TGTGCCAGCAGTTCCCCGACGTCGGGAAACAACGGGGGGCAGTACTTC. It codes for CASSSPTSGNNGGQYF.

There are many counts of this clone. The rearrangement uses TRBV27 and TRBJ1-4; 9 bases line up with TRBD1. There are 14 residues in the CDR3. The germline CDR1 and CDR2 sequences are MNHEY and SMNVEV (reference sequence). J lost 4 bases, V lost 5 bases, and 2 bases had no gene match. CDR3 sequence: CASSGGQGNEKLFF. The CDR3 DNA sequence: TGTGCCAGCAGTGGGGGACAGGGTAATGAAAAACTGTTTTTT.

This clone was seen more than once but under ten times. CDR3 sequence reads: CAWNTGGANTGELFF. DNA of the CDR3: TGTGCCTGGAATACAGGGGGTGCTAACACCGGGGAGCTGTTTTTT. The chain uses TRBV30 and TRBJ2-2, with 8 nucleotides matching TRBD1. CDR1 GTSNPN and CDR2 SVGIG come from the germline V gene (reference sequence). The trim removed 4 bases at V and 2 bases at J, leaving 6 bases unmatched. This CDR3 comprises 15 residues.

This clone has ten or more counts. The V gene is TRBV5-1, the J gene TRBJ1-2; D is perhaps TRBD1 (6 bases). There are 15 residues in the CDR3. Germline V gene lookup returns CDR1 SGHRS and CDR2 YFSETQ. Trimming took off 4 bases at V and 2 bases at J, with 15 bases between the two ends. The CDR3 nucleotides are TGCGCCAGCAGCGTCAGGGGCGCACTAAACTATGGCTACACCTTC. This codes for CASSVRGALNYGYTF.

In its sample, this clone was seen many times. V and J are TRBV7-9 and TRBJ1-3; possibly TRBD1 for D (5 bases). CDR1 SEHNR and CDR2 FQNEAQ come from the germline V gene (reference sequence). The CDR3 totals 16 residues. Deletions cut 0 bases from V and 5 bases from J, with 14 bases between. The CDR3 nucleotides read TGTGCCAGCAGCTTAGCGTCCATCAGGGTTAGAAACACCATATATTTT. Translated: CASSLASIRVRNTIYF. The full variable domain, rest sourced from reference TRBV7-9 and TRBJ1-3, is DTGVSQNPRHKITKRGQNVTFRCDPISEHNRLYWYRQTLGQGPEFLTYFQNEAQLEKSRLLSDRFSAERPKGSFSTLEIQRTEQGDSAMYLCASSLASIRVRNTIYFGEGSWLTVV.

The sample holds many counts of this clone. The rearrangement joins TRBV5-1 to TRBJ1-6, with 10 positions matching TRBD1. Germline trimming cut 4 bases from V and 4 bases from J; bases unmatched to any gene: 5. This CDR3 has 16 amino acids. Germline loops: CDR1 SGHRS, CDR2 YFSETQ. CDR3 nucleotides: TGCGCCAGCAGCCAGGGGACAGGGGCGTATAATTCACCCCTCCACTTT. Translating it yields CASSQGTGAYNSPLHF.

V is TRBV28 and J is TRBJ2-7; 7 nucleotides agree with TRBD1. The CDR3 extends over 13 amino acids. The germline V gene has CDR1 MDHEN and CDR2 SYDVKM. V trimming: 4 bases; J trimming: 4 bases; junction bases outside the gene matches: 4. CDR3 sequence (DNA): TGTGCCAGCAGTTACCAGGGGGTGTACGAGCAGTACTTC. Protein sequence: CASSYQGVYEQYF. The entire variable domain, with the rest obtained from reference TRBV28 and TRBJ2-7, is as follows: DVKVTQSSRYLVKRTGEKVFLECVQDMDHENMFWYRQDPGLGLRLIYFSYDVKMKEKGDIPEGYSVSREKKERFSLILESASTNQTSMYLCASSYQGVYEQYFGPGTRLTVT.

At least ten counts were recorded for this clone. The chain joins TRBV5-6 to TRBJ1-2; 9 nucleotides agree with TRBD1. This CDR3 is built from 13 residues. Per germline, CDR1 SGHDT and CDR2 YYEEEE. J was trimmed by 8 bases and V by 4 bases; bases with no gene match: 6. In nucleotides, the CDR3 is TGTGCCAGCAGCCGGGACAGGGATAGAGGCTACACCTTC. It specifies CASSRDRDRGYTF. Full variable domain (outside the CDR3, taken from reference TRBV5-6 and TRBJ1-2): DAGVTQSPTHLIKTRGQQVTLRCSPKSGHDTVSWYQQALGQGPQFIFQYYEEEERQRGNFPDRFSGHQFPNYSSELNVNALLLGDSALYLCASSRDRDRGYTFGSGTRLTVV.

This clone occurred many times. The chain recombines TRBV5-4 with TRBJ2-1; TRBD1 is a possible D gene (5 bases). The V and J ends lost 4 bases and 5 bases respectively, with 16 bases between them. Germline loops: CDR1 SGHNT, CDR2 YYREEE (reference sequence). The CDR3 contains 15 residues. The CDR3 DNA reads as TGTGCCAGCAGCCTCGACAGTAAATCTAACAATGAGCAGTTCTTC. Protein sequence: CASSLDSKSNNEQFF.

This clone was detected many times. The chain joins TRBV28 to TRBJ2-5; 8 bases align to TRBD2. The V segment lost 5 bases and the J segment 5 bases; nucleotides outside the gene matches: 13. This CDR3 contains 16 residues. CDR1 and CDR2 from the germline V gene are MDHEN and SYDVKM. As DNA, the CDR3 is TGTGCCAGCAGTCCCCCATGGCTAGCGGGTAGGGAGACCCAGTACTTC. Translation gives CASSPPWLAGRETQYF.

Many counts were recorded for this clone. V and J are TRBV12-3 or TRBV12-4 and TRBJ1-1; D uncertain. Trimming removed 7 bases from V and 5 bases from J, with 8 bases in between. The CDR3 sequence is 11 residues long. CDR3 residues: CASKRATEAFF. The CDR3 DNA reads as TGTGCCAGCAAAAGGGCGACTGAAGCTTTCTTT.

This clone was seen at least ten times. This chain uses TRBV4-3 with TRBJ1-6, with unresolved D. Trimming pared 0 bases from V and 10 bases from J, leaving 13 bases between. The CDR3 contains 15 residues. The V gene's germline CDR1 is LGHNA and CDR2 YSLEER. The DNA for the CDR3 is TGCGCCAGCAGCCAAGATTTCGCAAGCGGATCACCCCTCCACTTT. This translates into CASSQDFASGSPLHF.

This clone has at least ten counts. The chain is built from TRBV5-5 and TRBJ2-7; 7 bases match TRBD1. After removal of 5 bases from V and 4 bases from J, the junction contained 12 bases not matched to a gene. CDR1 SGHKS and CDR2 YYEKEE come from the germline V gene (reference sequence). This CDR3 has 15 amino acids. The CDR3 region has the DNA TGTGCCAGCAGTTACTCCGGGACAGCCTCATACGAGCAGTACTTC. It translates to CASSYSGTASYEQYF.

This clone was seen repeatedly, ten times or more. The rearrangement uses TRBV28 and TRBJ1-4; 7 bases match TRBD1. The CDR3 extends over 16 amino acids. The ends lost 1 base at V and 3 bases at J; junction bases unmatched: 5. Germline V gene lookup returns CDR1 MDHEN and CDR2 SYDVKM. The CDR3 protein is CASSLYLGQSNEKLFF. DNA of the CDR3: TGTGCCAGCAGTTTATATTTGGGACAGTCTAATGAAAAACTGTTTTTT.

This clone was detected ten times or more. The genes are TRBV27 and TRBJ2-1; 7 nucleotides line up with TRBD2. This CDR3 is 17 amino acids long. J lost 6 bases, V lost 3 bases, and 14 bases had no gene match. Germline assignment: CDR1 MNHEY and CDR2 SMNVEV (reference sequence). CDR3 sequence: CASSFLGFAGESNEQFF. CDR3 nucleotides: TGTGCCAGCAGTTTCCTCGGGTTCGCGGGAGAATCCAATGAGCAGTTCTTC.

The table lists this clone with many counts. The J gene is TRBJ2-3, the V gene TRBV5-1, with D tentatively TRBD1 (5 bases). Trimming stripped 0 bases from V and 6 bases from J, with 5 bases between. The CDR3 covers 12 residues. Germline V gene sequence: CDR1 SGHRS, CDR2 YFSETQ. CDR3 nucleotide sequence: TGCGCCAGCAGCTTGGAGGGGGATACGCAGTATTTT. Translated: CASSLEGDTQYF.

There are many counts of this clone. The genes are TRBV4-2 and TRBJ2-7; 9 bases fit TRBD2. J lost 2 bases, V lost 0 bases, and 2 bases had no gene match. CDR1 is LGHNA and CDR2 is YNFKEQ in the germline V gene. The CDR3 covers 15 residues. Here the CDR3 reads CASSQEASGAYEQYF. CDR3 nucleotides: TGTGCCAGCAGCCAAGAGGCTAGCGGGGCCTACGAGCAGTACTTC.

This clone was counted ten times or more. The rearrangement links TRBV19 to TRBJ2-1; TRBD1 aligns across 9 bases. The trim removed 4 bases at V and 3 bases at J, leaving 13 bases unmatched. This CDR3 is 18 amino acids long. Per the germline V gene, CDR1 is LNHDA and CDR2 is SQIVND (reference sequence). As DNA, the CDR3 is TGTGCCAGTAGTACCCCTGACAGGGGGTGGGGGGTCTACAATGAGCAGTTCTTC. This sequence encodes CASSTPDRGWGVYNEQFF. The full variable domain, in which reference TRBV19 and TRBJ2-1 provide the parts outside the CDR3, is DGGITQSPKYLFRKEGQNVTLSCEQNLNHDAMYWYRQDPGQGLRLIYYSQIVNDFQKGDIAEGYSVSREKKESFPLTVTSAQKNPTAFYLCASSTPDRGWGVYNEQFFGPGTRLTVL.

There are many counts of this clone. The chain uses TRBV2 and TRBJ2-7; 11 nucleotides line up with TRBD2. This CDR3 has 14 residues. After removal of 7 bases from V and 4 bases from J, the junction contained 6 bases not matched to a gene. The germline gives CDR1 SNHLY, CDR2 FYNNEI. CDR3 in amino acids: CASTSGRTSYEQYF. The CDR3 DNA sequence: TGTGCCAGCACTAGCGGGAGGACTTCATACGAGCAGTACTTC.

The chain uses TRBV9 and TRBJ2-3, with D unresolved. Per germline, CDR1 SGDLS and CDR2 YYNGEE. The CDR3 totals 15 residues. Trimming shortened V by 2 bases and J by 2 bases, and 12 bases separated the two germline ends. The CDR3 reads CASSVQATYTDTQYF. The CDR3 nucleotides read TGTGCCAGCAGCGTCCAGGCTACCTACACAGATACGCAGTATTTT.

Ten or more counts support this clone. This chain uses TRBV27 with TRBJ1-2; the D is unclear. CDR1 is MNHEY and CDR2 is SMNVEV in the germline V gene (reference sequence). The ends were cut back, 6 bases at V and 8 bases at J, with 19 bases in the middle. This CDR3 has 14 residues. CDR3 nucleotide sequence: TGTGCCAGCAGCCGATCAGACTTAGAAAGGGGCTACACCTTC. Translated, it gives CASSRSDLERGYTF.

At least ten counts were recorded for this clone. The CDR3 bases are TGCGCCAGCAGCTTGCCGGACTATGGCTACACCTTC. This translates into CASSLPDYGYTF. The gene calls are TRBV5-1 and TRBJ1-2, with D hard to call. The CDR3 spans 12 residues. Germline loops: CDR1 SGHRS, CDR2 YFSETQ. V dropped 1 base and J dropped 3 bases, with 4 bases sitting between them. Variable domain in full (rest from reference TRBV5-1 and TRBJ1-2): KAGVTQTPRYLIKTRGQQVTLSCSPISGHRSVSWYQQTPGQGLQFLFEYFSETQRNKGNFPGRFSGRQFSNSRSEMNVSTLELGDSALYLCASSLPDYGYTFGSGTRLTVV.

The table lists this clone with a few counts. V gene TRBV2 combines with J gene TRBJ2-3; possibly TRBD2 for D (5 bases). The length of the CDR3 is 15 residues. CDR1 is SNHLY and CDR2 is FYNNEI in the germline V gene. V dropped 10 bases and J dropped 2 bases, with 19 bases sitting between them. This CDR3 reads CATSPEERITDTQYF. DNA of the CDR3: TGTGCCACCTCCCCGGAGGAGCGGATCACAGATACGCAGTATTTT.